This note documents a single T cell receptor beta chain sequence. The data stem from a study of blood T cell repertoires in COVID-19. Study in general: Whether acute or convalescent, the COVID-19 samples came from the United States, Italy and Spain. The analysed material was cDNA or gDNA that came from T cells, B-cell-depleted T cells, or PBMCs.

Per the original methods: Cell counts per sample came from amplifying reference gene primers. Here immunoSEQ multiplex PCR was the method, and the copy in TCRdb shows in-frame clones only, minus some. The D gene and trimming were derived from the DNA, and the V and J assignments and clone size from that table. This table has fewer than 65,000 clones, 80% to 85% appearing once. Followed over time, Seattle patients had been enrolled while infection was active. The sequence was collected from a man aged 30 to 39 with COVID-19, enrolled during active disease. The sample taken for sequencing was peripheral blood.

The CDR3, as DNA: TGTGCCAGCAGCCAAGAGGTCGGGGAATCCTACGAGCAGTACTTC. It encodes CASSQEVGESYEQYF. This rearrangement joins TRBV4-2 to TRBJ2-7; weak D call: TRBD2 (5 bases). The CDR3 runs 15 residues. V gave up 0 bases and J gave up 1 base, with 10 bases separating them. The germline V gene encodes CDR1 LGHNA and CDR2 YNFKEQ.